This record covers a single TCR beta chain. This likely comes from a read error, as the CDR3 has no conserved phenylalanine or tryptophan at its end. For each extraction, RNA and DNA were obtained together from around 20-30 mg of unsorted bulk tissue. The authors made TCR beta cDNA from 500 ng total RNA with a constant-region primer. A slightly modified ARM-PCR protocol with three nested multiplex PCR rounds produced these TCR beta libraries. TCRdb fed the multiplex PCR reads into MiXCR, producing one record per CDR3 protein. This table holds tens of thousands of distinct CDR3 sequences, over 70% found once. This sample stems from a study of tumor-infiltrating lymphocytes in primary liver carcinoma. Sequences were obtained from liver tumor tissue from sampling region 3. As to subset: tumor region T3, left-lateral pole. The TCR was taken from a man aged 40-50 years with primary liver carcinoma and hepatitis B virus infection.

The CDR3 DNA is TGTGCCAGCAGCTTAGCGGGAGGGAATTACGATGAGCAGTTCTTG. Its translation is CASSLAGGNYDEQFL. The chain couples TRBV11-2 to TRBJ2-1, with TRBD2 identical over 8 bases. The CDR3 is 15 residues long. From germline, CDR1 is SGHAT and CDR2 FQNNGV. The V and J ends lost 1 base and 8 bases, in that order; junction bases with no gene match: 7.